Shown below are 11 T cell receptor beta chains from a single sample sequenced in a study of B cell selection in AIRE deficiency. Repertoires were generated with immunoSEQ multiplex PCR, while TCRdb's copy carries only in-frame clones and drops some. The sample includes over 20,000 clones, around 90% of them seen just once. Sorted regulatory T cells were CD4-positive, CD25-high and CD127-low or negative. Sequencing was performed on CD4+CD25+ Tregs sorted from PBMCs. Receptor source: a human donor in good health.

The rearrangement links TRBV6-6 to TRBJ1-1; TRBD1 matches at 11 bases. V lost 0 bases to trimming and J lost 7 bases; unmatched junction nucleotides: 7. From germline, CDR1 is MNHNY and CDR2 SVGAGI (reference sequence). The CDR3 contains 16 residues. The CDR3 region is CASSYSRTGGTSEAFF. Here the CDR3 DNA reads TGTGCCAGCAGTTACTCACGGACAGGGGGCACGAGTGAAGCTTTCTTT.

This clone was seen a handful of times. This chain connects TRBV14 to TRBJ2-7; D gene ambiguous. CDR1 and CDR2 (germline): SGHDN, FVKESK. Deletions cut 4 bases from V and 2 bases from J, with 3 bases between. This CDR3 has 11 residues. CDR3 sequence (DNA): TGTGCCAGCAGCCTGGCCTACGAGCAGTACTTC. It yields the protein CASSLAYEQYF.

The chain links TRBV9 to TRBJ2-2; 12 nucleotides align to TRBD2. Germline V gene sequence: CDR1 SGDLS, CDR2 YYNGEE. V trimming: 0 bases; J trimming: 9 bases; junction bases outside the gene matches: 3. The CDR3 runs to 15 residues. DNA for the CDR3: TGTGCCAGCAGCGTAGATCTAGCGGGAGGGCGGGAGCTGTTTTTT. It encodes CASSVDLAGGRELFF.

DNA of the CDR3: TGTGCCAGCTCACCTGGGACAGGGGCTTTGGTCCACAATGAGCAGTTCTTC. The encoded protein is CASSPGTGALVHNEQFF. The chain joins TRBV18 to TRBJ2-1, with 10 bases that match TRBD1. Trimming removed 3 bases from V and 5 bases from J; junction bases left unmatched: 10. Germline loops: CDR1 KGHSH, CDR2 LQKENI. The CDR3 spans 17 residues.

The chain has TRBV6-6 and TRBJ1-3, with D perhaps TRBD1 (6 bases). V lost 2 bases and J 1 base, leaving 6 bases between the germline ends. CDR3 size: 14 residues. Germline CDR1 MNHNY, CDR2 SVGAGI (reference sequence). DNA for the CDR3: TGTGCCAGCAGTTACGGACAGTCTGGAAACACCATATATTTT. Protein: CASSYGQSGNTIYF.

The chain combines TRBV2 with TRBJ2-5; possible D gene TRBD1, 6 bases. CDR3 length: 13 residues. The V end was cut by 11 bases, the J end by 5 bases, with 18 bases between. The V gene's germline CDR1 is SNHLY and CDR2 FYNNEI. The CDR3 spells CASTRGTGETQYF. CDR3 nucleotide sequence: TGTGCCTCAACCAGGGGTACGGGGGAGACCCAGTACTTC. The full variable domain, rest sourced from reference TRBV2 and TRBJ2-5, is EPEVTQTPSHQVTQMGQEVILRCVPISNHLYFYWYRQILGQKVEFLVSFYNNEISEKSEIFDDQFSVERPDGSNFTLKIRSTKLEDSAMYFCASTRGTGETQYFGPGTRLLVL.

This chain uses TRBV6-1 with TRBJ2-7, with TRBD2 as a possible D gene (5 bases). Trimming cost V 6 bases and J 3 bases, with 18 bases left between them. The CDR3 is 15 residues long. Germline CDR1 and CDR2: MNHNS and SASEGT. CDR3 coding DNA: TGTGCCAGCAGGGAAAGGAGGATTACTATCTACGAGCAGTACTTC. This encodes CASRERRITIYEQYF.

The chain joins TRBV6-5 to TRBJ1-4, with TRBD1 identical over 8 bases. The CDR3 totals 15 residues. V dropped 0 bases and J dropped 8; count of bases not matched to a gene: 5. Germline loops: CDR1 MNHEY, CDR2 SVGAGI. The CDR3 coding sequence is TGTGCCAGCAGTTACTCCGCAGACAGGGGAGAAAAACTGTTTTTT. Encoded protein: CASSYSADRGEKLFF.

The chain carries TRBV7-9 and TRBJ2-5; 10 bases are a match to TRBD2. The CDR3 spans 17 residues. Per the germline V gene, CDR1 is SEHNR and CDR2 is FQNEAQ (reference sequence). Germline trimming cut 5 bases from V and 5 bases from J; bases unmatched to any gene: 14. The CDR3 DNA follows: TGTGCCAGCAGCACTCAACTAGCGGGGCTTTTCGGGGAGACCCAGTACTTC. The encoded protein is CASSTQLAGLFGETQYF.

This clone has only one observation. The CDR3 sequence is CASSFQGHVGYTF. CDR3 nucleotides: TGTGCCAGCAGCTTCCAGGGCCACGTAGGCTACACCTTC. V is TRBV11-2 and J is TRBJ1-2; perhaps TRBD1 as D (5 bases). Germline CDR1 and CDR2: SGHAT and FQNNGV. The V end lost 3 bases, the J end lost 8 bases, and 13 bases lay between the germline ends. The CDR3 runs 13 residues. Full variable domain (outside the CDR3, taken from reference TRBV11-2 and TRBJ1-2): EAGVAQSPRYKIIEKRQSVAFWCNPISGHATLYWYQQILGQGPKLLIQFQNNGVVDDSQLPKDRFSAERLKGVDSTLKIQPAKLEDSAVYLCASSFQGHVGYTFGSGTRLTVV.

In DNA form, the CDR3 reads TGTGCCAGCAGCTTGTGGTTGACCCGCGAGACCCAGTACTTC. Protein product: CASSLWLTRETQYF. The rearrangement uses TRBV7-2 and TRBJ2-5; no firm D call. The CDR3 has 14 residues. V lost 3 bases to trimming and J lost 5 bases, with 13 bases between them. CDR1 SGHTA and CDR2 FQGNSA come from the germline V gene.